This is a list of T cell receptor beta chains from one sample in a study of Ad26.COV2.S vaccination and SARS-CoV-2 variants. Data came from immunoSEQ multiplex PCR; TCRdb stores just in-frame clones and leaves some out. The sample shows about 350,000 clones, more than 75% of them seen only once. Material: peripheral blood, obtained in a trial of Ad26.COV2.S vaccine versus placebo. Receptor source: a person aged 18 to 59 who received the Ad26.COV2.S COVID-19 vaccine or a placebo. Both conserved end residues are part of each CDR3. Fields, in order: V gene, CDR3 protein.

>TRBV4-1
CASSQASGRAYNEQFF
>TRBV11-2
CASTRGSPSGNTIYF
>TRBV10-3
CAISDSGGRQETQYF
>TRBV10-3
CAISELLAGTGELFF
>TRBV18
CASSDGVAGDTQYF
>TRBV5-5
CASSLQGSKSTEAFF
>TRBV7-8
CASSSHVDNEQFF
>TRBV20-1
CSASSQSEQFF
>TRBV4-3
CASSQDASGVYNEQFF
>TRBV3-1/TRBV3-2
CASSQYRAPLIWNTIYF
>TRBV5-1
CASSRTESHYEQYF
>TRBV7-8
CASSTHRNRDTEQYF
>TRBV19
CASSRQGVNTEAFF
>TRBV5-1
CASSLTGVGNTIYF
>TRBV9
CASSVGASGGKLETQYF
>TRBV19
CASSNTPGGGQPQHF
>TRBV19
CASSGRDSTNSPLHF
>TRBV6-2/TRBV6-3
CASSGTSGRQETQYF